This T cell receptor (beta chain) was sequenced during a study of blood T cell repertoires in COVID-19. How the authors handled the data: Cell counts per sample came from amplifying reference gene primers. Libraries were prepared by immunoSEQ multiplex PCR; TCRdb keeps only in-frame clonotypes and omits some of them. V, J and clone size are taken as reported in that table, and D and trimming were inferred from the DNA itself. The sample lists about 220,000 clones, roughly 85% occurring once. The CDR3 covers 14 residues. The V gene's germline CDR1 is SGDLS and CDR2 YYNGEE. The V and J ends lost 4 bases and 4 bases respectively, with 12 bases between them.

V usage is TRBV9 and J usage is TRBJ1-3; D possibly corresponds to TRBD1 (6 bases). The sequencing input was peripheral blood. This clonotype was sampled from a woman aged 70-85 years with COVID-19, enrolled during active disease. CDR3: CASSTQGDGNTIYF. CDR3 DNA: TGTGCCAGCAGCACACAGGGAGACGGAAACACCATATATTTT.